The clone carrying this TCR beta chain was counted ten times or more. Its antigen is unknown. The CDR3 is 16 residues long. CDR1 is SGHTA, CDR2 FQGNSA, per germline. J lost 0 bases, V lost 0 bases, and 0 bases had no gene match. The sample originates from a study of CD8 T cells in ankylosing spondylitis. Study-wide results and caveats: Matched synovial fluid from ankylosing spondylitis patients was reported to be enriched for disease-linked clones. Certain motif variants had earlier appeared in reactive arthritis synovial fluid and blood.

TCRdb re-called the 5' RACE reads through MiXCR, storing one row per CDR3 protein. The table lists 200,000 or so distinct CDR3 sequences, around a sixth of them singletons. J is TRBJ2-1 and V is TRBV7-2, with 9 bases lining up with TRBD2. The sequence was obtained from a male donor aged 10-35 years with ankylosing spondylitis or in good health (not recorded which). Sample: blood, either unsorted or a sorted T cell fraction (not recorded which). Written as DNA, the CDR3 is TGTGCCAGCAGCTTAGCAGCGGGAGGCTCCTACAATGAGCAGTTCTTC. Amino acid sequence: CASSLAAGGSYNEQFF.